This record covers a single TCR beta chain. These data are taken from a study of CD8 T cells in Susac syndrome. Random hexamers primed reverse transcription of about 0.5 to 1 ug RNA. TCRdb re-derived calls from the immunoSEQ multiplex PCR reads in MiXCR, one entry per CDR3 protein. The profile covers just over 150,000 distinct CDR3 sequences, with 95% to 96% appearing a single time and under 0.15% taken by the ten largest. The clonotype originates from a human donor with multiple sclerosis. The sequenced sample consisted of CD8+ T cells from PBMCs.

The CDR3 DNA sequence: TGCAGCGTTTACGGGGGGATCTACAATGAGCAGTTCTTC. Its protein product is CSVYGGIYNEQFF. This sequence joins TRBV29-1 and TRBJ2-1; 7 nucleotides match TRBD2. The CDR3 has 13 residues. Germline lookup yields CDR1 SQVTM and CDR2 ANQGSEA. V gave up 5 bases and J gave up 3 bases; unmatched junction bases: 4.